A single sample is the source of the 6 T cell receptor beta chains below, sequenced in a study of cytomegalovirus exposure and HLA in healthy donors. A multiplex PCR was run with 60 Vbeta primers and 13 Jbeta primers. The protocol was immunoSEQ multiplex PCR, while the TCRdb copy is restricted to in-frame clones and leaves out a portion. The table records approximately 120,000 clones, approximately 74% of them present only once. The sequencing input was PBMCs. These receptor sequences come from a man aged 35-49 years in good health and CMV-seropositive.

V gene TRBV28 combines with J gene TRBJ2-5; the match to TRBD2 covers 7 bases. The end of the DNA aligns better with TRBJ2-7, so the J call may be wrong. From germline, CDR1 is MDHEN and CDR2 SYDVKM. The CDR3 length is 14 residues. CDR3 loop: CASSPPSGSYEQYF. CDR3 in DNA: TGTGCCAGCAGCCCTCCTAGCGGATCCTACGAGCAGTACTTC.

The chain combines TRBV5-4 with TRBJ2-7; D is possibly TRBD2 (7 bases). The CDR3 is 14 amino acids. V lost 4 bases and J lost 7, with 18 bases in between. The V gene's germline CDR1 is SGHNT and CDR2 YYREEE (reference sequence). The CDR3 loop reads CASSRDAGAREQYF. The CDR3, as DNA: TGTGCCAGCAGCAGGGATGCGGGGGCGAGAGAGCAGTACTTC.

This sequence joins TRBV19 and TRBJ2-1; 8 positions match TRBD1. Looked up from germline, CDR1 is LNHDA and CDR2 is SQIVND (reference sequence). The CDR3 contains 15 residues. Trimming cost V 5 bases and J 4 bases; bases outside gene matches: 7. CDR3 DNA: TGTGCCAGTAGTCCATCCAGGGGGCCATACAATGAGCAGTTCTTC. Residues: CASSPSRGPYNEQFF.

The chain employs TRBV5-1 and TRBJ2-7, with 12 bases matching TRBD2. Germline CDR1 reads SGHRS; CDR2 reads YFSETQ. J gave up 3 bases and V 0 bases, and 10 bases lay outside the gene matches. This CDR3 has 18 amino acids. CDR3 in amino acids: CASSLAETSGRGNYEQYF. CDR3 coding DNA: TGCGCCAGCAGCTTGGCCGAGACTAGCGGGAGAGGGAACTACGAGCAGTACTTC.

This chain links TRBV10-3 with TRBJ2-5; 7 nucleotides align to TRBD2. In germline, CDR1 is ENHRY, CDR2 SYGVKD. Trimming cost V 3 bases and J 1 base; bases outside gene matches: 8. This CDR3 contains 16 residues. The CDR3, as DNA: TGTGCCATCAGTGAAGGTGGGGGAGGGAGCCAAGAGACCCAGTACTTC. Residues: CAISEGGGGSQETQYF.

This sequence joins TRBV5-8 and TRBJ2-3; TRBD1 matches 10 bases. The CDR3 contains 15 residues. Germline V gene data show CDR1 as SGHTS and CDR2 as YDEGEE. V was pared by 7 bases and J by 10 bases, with 15 bases of the junction left unmatched. The CDR3 protein is CASHLPGQGKNAQYF. CDR3 DNA sequence: TGTGCCAGCCATTTACCGGGACAGGGGAAGAATGCGCAGTATTTT. The variable domain in full, completed from reference TRBV5-8 and TRBJ2-3, reads EAGVTQSPTHLIKTRGQQATLRCSPISGHTSVYWYQQALGLGLQFLLWYDEGEERNRGNFPPRFSGRQFPNYSSELNVNALELEDSALYLCASHLPGQGKNAQYFGPGTRLTVL.